The clone carrying this T cell receptor beta chain appeared once. This entry is derived from a study of blood T cell repertoires in COVID-19. Study information: COVID-19 samples, acute and convalescent, were from the United States, Italy and Spain. T cells, B-cell-depleted T cells, or PBMCs supplied cDNA or gDNA.

Some clones are missing from TCRdb's copy, which holds only in-frame ones; the method was immunoSEQ multiplex PCR. The repertoire holds about 300,000 clones, with around 84% as singletons. CDR3 length equals 15 residues. Germline V lookup: CDR1 SQVTM, CDR2 ANQGSEA. With V trimmed by 6 bases and J by 8 bases, 14 bases remained unmatched. The chain links TRBV29-1 to TRBJ2-1, with 9 bases identical to TRBD2. This TCR came from a human donor with COVID-19, enrolled during active disease. The donor label of this sample is uncertain. The sequenced material came from peripheral blood. CDR3 region: CSVAAEAGGRDEQFF. The CDR3 DNA follows: TGCAGCGTGGCCGCGGAAGCGGGAGGCCGCGATGAGCAGTTCTTC.